Reported below is one T cell receptor beta chain. Its cognate antigen is unknown. These data originate in a study of T-cell reconstitution after alpha-beta-depleted transplantation in children. Study outcomes and limitations: The high TCRbeta diversity at day 60 in some patients came from surviving recipient T cells and thymic progenitors. Where alpha-beta T cells came from about two months after transplant was reportedly several hundred expanded graft clones.

This CDR3 has 14 residues. V was cut by 6 bases and J by 4 bases, with 13 bases left in between. TCRbeta library construction was performed incorporating unique molecular identifiers. Using its own MiXCR run on the PCR reads, TCRdb lists one record per CDR3 protein. This table has around 64,000 distinct CDR3 sequences, roughly 11% appearing once. This chain connects TRBV12-3 or TRBV12-4 to TRBJ2-1, with a possible D match to TRBD1 (5 bases). This clonotype originated in a boy between 10 and 17 years old with acute myeloid leukemia, due to receive a stem cell transplant. The sequencing here drew on PBMCs, taken before TCRalphabeta/CD19-depleted stem cell transplant. This chain's CDR3 is CASRRGQVYNEQFF. In DNA, the CDR3 is TGTGCCAGCAGACGCGGACAAGTATACAATGAGCAGTTCTTC.